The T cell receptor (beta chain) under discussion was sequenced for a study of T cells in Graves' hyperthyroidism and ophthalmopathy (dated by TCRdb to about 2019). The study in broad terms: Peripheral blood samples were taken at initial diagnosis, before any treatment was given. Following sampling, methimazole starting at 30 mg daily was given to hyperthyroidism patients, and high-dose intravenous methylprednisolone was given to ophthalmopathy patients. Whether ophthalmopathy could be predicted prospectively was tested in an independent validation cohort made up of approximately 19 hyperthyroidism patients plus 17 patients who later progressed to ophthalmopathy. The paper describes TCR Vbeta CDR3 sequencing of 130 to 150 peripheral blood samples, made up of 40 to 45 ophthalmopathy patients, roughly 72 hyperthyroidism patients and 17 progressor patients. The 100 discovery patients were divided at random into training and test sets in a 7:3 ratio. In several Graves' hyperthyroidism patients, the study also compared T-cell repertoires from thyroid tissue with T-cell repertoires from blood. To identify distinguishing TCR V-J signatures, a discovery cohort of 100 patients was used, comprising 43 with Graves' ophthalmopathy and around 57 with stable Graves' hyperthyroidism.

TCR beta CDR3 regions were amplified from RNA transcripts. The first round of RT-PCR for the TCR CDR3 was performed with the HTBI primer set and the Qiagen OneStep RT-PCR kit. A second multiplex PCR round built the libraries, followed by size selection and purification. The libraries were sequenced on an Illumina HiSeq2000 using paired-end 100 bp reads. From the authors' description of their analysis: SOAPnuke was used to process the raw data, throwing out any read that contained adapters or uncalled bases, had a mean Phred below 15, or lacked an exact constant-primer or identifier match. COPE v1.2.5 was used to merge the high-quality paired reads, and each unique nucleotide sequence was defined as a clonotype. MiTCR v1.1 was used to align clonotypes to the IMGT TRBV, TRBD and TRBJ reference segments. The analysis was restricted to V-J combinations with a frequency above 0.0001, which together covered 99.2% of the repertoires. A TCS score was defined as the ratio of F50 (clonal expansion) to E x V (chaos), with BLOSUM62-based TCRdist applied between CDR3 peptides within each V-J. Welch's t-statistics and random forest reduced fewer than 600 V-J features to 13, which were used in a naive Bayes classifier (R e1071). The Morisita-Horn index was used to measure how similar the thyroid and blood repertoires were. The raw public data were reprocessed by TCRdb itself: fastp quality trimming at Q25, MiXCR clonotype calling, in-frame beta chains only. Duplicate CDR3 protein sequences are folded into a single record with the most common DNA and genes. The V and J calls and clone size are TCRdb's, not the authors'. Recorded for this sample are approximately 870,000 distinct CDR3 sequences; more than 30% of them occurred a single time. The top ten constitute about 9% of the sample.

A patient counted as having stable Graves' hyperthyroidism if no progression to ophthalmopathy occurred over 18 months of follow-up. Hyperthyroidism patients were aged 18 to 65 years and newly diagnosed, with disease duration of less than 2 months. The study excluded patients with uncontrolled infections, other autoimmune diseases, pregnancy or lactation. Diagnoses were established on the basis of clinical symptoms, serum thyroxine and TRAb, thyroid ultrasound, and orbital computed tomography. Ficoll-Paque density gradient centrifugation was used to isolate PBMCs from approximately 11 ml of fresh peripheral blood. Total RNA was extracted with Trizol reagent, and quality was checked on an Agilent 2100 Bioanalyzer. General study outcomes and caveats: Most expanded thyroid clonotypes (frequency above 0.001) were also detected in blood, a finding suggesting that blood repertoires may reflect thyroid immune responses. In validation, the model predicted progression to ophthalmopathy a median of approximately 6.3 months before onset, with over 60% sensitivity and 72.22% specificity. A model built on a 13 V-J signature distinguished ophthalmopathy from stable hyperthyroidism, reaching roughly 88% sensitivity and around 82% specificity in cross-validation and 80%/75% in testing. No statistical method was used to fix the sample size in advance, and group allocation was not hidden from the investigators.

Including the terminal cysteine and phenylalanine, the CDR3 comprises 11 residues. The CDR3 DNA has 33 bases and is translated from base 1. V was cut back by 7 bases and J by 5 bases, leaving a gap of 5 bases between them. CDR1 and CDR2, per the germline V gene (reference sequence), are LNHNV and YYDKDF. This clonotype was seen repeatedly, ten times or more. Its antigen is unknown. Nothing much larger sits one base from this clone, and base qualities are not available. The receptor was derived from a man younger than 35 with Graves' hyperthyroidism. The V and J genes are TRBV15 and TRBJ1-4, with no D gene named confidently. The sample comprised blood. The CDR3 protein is CATTGNEKLFF. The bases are TGTGCCACCACGGGGAATGAAAAACTGTTTTTT.